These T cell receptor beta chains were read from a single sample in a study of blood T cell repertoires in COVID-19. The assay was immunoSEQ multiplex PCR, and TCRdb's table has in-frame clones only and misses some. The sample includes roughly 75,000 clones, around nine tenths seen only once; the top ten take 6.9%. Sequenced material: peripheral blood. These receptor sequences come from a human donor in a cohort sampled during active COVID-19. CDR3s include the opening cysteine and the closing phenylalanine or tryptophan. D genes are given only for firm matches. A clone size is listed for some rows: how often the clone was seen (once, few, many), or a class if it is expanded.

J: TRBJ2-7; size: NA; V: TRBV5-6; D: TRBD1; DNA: TGTGCCAGCAGCCCAGACAGGGGGGTGTCGTACGAGCAGTACTTC; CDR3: CASSPDRGVSYEQYF
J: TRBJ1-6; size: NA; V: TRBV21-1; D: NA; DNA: TGTGCCAGCAGCAAATCGGGAGGTTGCCCCTATAATTCACCCCTCCACTTT; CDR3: CASSKSGGCPYNSPLHF
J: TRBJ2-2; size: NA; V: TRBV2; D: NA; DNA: TGTGCCAGCAGTTTTACAGGGAGAGATTACACCGGGGAGCTGTTTTTT; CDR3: CASSFTGRDYTGELFF
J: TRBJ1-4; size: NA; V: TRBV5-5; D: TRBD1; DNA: TGTGCCAGCAGCACCACCGGGACAGGGGGAATAGGTGAAAAACTGTTTTTT; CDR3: CASSTTGTGGIGEKLFF
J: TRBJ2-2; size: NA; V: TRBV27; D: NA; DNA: TGTGCCAGCAGTTTATACAGGGAAACCGGGGAGCTGTTTTTT; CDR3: CASSLYRETGELFF
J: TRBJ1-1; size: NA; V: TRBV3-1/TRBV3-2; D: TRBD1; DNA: TGTGCCAGCAGCCAGGGGAACAGGGGCACTGAAGCTTTCTTT; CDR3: CASSQGNRGTEAFF
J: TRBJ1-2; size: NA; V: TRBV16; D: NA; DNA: TGTGCCAGCAGCCCCCTTTTATTTAACTATGGCTACACCTTC; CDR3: CASSPLLFNYGYTF
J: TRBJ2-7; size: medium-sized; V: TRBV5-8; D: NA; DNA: TGTGCCAGCAGCTTGTCAGGGGAGTCCTACGAGCAGTACTTC; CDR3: CASSLSGESYEQYF
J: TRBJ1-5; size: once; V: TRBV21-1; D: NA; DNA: TGTGCCAGCAGCAAATGTAGGCAGGGTAATGAGCCCCAGCATTTT; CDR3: CASSKCRQGNEPQHF
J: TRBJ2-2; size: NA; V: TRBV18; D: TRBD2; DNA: TGTGCCAGCTCACCTCGGACTAGCGGGAACACCGGGGAGCTGTTTTTT; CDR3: CASSPRTSGNTGELFF
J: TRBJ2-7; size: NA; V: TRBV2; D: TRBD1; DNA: TGTGCCAGCAGCGGTGAGGGGGCCGGCGAGCAGTACTTC; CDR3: CASSGEGAGEQYF
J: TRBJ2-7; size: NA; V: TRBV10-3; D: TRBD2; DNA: TGTGCCATCAGTGAGTCAGGACTAGCGGGGGGTTTAGCCTACGAGCAGTACTTC; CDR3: CAISESGLAGGLAYEQYF
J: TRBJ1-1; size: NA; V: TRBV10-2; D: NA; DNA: TGCGCCAGCAGTGAGTCTGAGTGGACTGAAGCTTTCTTT; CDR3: CASSESEWTEAFF
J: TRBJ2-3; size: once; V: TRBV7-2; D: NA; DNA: TGTGCCAGCAGCTCAATACCGGGGGATACGCAGTATTTT; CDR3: CASSSIPGDTQYF
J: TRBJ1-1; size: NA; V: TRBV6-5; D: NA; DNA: TGTGCCAGCAGTACCAAGACAGAGGCGGACACTGAAGCTTTCTTT; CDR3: CASSTKTEADTEAFF
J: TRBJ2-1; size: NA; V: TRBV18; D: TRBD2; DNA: TGTGCCAGCTCACCACTCGCTGTACGACTAGCGGGGACCAATGAGCAGTTCTTC; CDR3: CASSPLAVRLAGTNEQFF
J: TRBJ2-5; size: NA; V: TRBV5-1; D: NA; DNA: TGCGCCAGCAGCTTGGACACCCAAGAGACCCAGTACTTC; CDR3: CASSLDTQETQYF
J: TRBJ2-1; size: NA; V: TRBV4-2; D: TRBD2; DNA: TGTGCCAGCAGCCAAGAAGGCGGGGGGGCGGTACCGTTCTTC; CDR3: CASSQEGGGAVPFF
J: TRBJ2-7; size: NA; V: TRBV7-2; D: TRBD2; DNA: TGTGCCAGCAGCCCGCTAGCGGCCCCCTACGAGCAGTACTTC; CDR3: CASSPLAAPYEQYF
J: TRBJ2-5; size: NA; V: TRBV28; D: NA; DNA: TGTGCCAGCAGTTTCGTCGACATGGGACATTACACCCTGGGGACCCAGTACTTC; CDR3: CASSFVDMGHYTLGTQYF
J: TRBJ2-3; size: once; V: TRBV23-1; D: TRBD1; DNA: TGCGCCAGCAGTCCGGGACAGGATCGGGGCATCACAGATACGCAGTATTTT; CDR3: CASSPGQDRGITDTQYF
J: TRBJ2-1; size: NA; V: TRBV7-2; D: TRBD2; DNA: TGTGCCAGCAGCTTAGTTGGGGGGGAAAACAATGAGCAGTTCTTC; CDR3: CASSLVGGENNEQFF
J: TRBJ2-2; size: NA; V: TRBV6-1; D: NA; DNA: TGTGCCAGCAGTGAAGCGACGGGTGCCGGGGAGCTGTTTTTT; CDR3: CASSEATGAGELFF
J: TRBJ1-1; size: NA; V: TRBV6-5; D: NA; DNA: TGTGCCAGCAGGGCACTTCGGGTGAACACTGAAGCTTTCTTT; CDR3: CASRALRVNTEAFF
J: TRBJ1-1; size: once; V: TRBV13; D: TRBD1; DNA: TGTGCCAGCAGCTTAGGGGGACAGGGATACACTGAAGCTTTCTTT; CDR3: CASSLGGQGYTEAFF